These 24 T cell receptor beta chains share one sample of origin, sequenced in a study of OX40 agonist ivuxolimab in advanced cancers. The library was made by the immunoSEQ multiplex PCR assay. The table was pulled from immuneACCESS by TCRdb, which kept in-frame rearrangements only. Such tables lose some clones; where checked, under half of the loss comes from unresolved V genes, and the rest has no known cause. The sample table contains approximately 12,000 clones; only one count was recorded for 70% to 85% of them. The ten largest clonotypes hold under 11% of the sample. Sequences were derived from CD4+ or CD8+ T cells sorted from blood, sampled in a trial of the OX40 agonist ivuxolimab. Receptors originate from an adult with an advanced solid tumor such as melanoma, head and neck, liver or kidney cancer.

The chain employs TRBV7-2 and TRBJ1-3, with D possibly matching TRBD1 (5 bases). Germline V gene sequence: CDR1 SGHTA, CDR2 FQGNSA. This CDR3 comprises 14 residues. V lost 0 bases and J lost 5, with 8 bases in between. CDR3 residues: CASSLAAGRNTIYF. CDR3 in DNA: TGTGCCAGCAGCTTAGCGGCAGGGCGAAACACCATATATTTT.

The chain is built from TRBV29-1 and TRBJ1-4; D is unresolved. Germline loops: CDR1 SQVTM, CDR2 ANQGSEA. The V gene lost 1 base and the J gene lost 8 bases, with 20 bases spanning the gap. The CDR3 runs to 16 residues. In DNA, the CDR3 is TGCAGCGTTGAAGCTCCCTGGGAAGGATTGAGGGAAAAACTGTTTTTT. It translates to CSVEAPWEGLREKLFF. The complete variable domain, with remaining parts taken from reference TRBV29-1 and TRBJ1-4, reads SAVISQKPSRDICQRGTSLTIQCQVDSQVTMMFWYRQQPGQSLTLIATANQGSEATYESGFVIDKFPISRPNLTFSTLTVSNMSPEDSSIYLCSVEAPWEGLREKLFFGSGTQLSVL.

The CDR3 protein is CARSGGGTGENIQYF. CDR3 sequence (DNA): TGTGCCAGAAGCGGTGGGGGGACAGGGGAAAACATTCAGTACTTC. The chain carries TRBV5-3 and TRBJ2-4; 10 bases agree with TRBD1. TRBV5-3 is an ORF for which the function is uncertain. This CDR3 comprises 15 residues. After removal of 4 bases from V and 5 bases from J, the junction contained 6 bases not matched to a gene.

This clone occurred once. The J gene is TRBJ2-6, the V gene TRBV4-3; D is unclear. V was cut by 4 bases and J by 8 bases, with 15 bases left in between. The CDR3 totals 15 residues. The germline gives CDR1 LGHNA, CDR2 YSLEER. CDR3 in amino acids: CASSPEPAAPNVLTF. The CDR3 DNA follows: TGCGCCAGCAGCCCTGAGCCCGCTGCTCCCAACGTCCTGACTTTC.

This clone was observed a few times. The CDR3 sequence is CASSQGPTENTEAFF. CDR3 bases: TGCGCCAGCAGCCAAGGCCCGACGGAGAACACTGAAGCTTTCTTT. The chain joins TRBV4-1 to TRBJ1-1, with D unresolved. The CDR3 contains 15 residues. The germline gives CDR1 MGHRA, CDR2 YSYEKL. V lost 1 base, J lost 1 base, and 10 bases lay in between.

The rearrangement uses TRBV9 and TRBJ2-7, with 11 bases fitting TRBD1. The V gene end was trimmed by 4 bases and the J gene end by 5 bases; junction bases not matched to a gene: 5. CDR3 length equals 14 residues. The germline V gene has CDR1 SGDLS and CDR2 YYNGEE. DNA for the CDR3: TGTGCCAGCAGCAACCGGGACAGGGGGGACGAGCAGTACTTC. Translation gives CASSNRDRGDEQYF.

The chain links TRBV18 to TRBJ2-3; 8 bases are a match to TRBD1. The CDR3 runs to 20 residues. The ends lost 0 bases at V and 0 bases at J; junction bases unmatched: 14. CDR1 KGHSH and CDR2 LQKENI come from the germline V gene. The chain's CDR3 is CASSPPRRTGQFPSTDTQYF. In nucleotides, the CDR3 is TGTGCCAGCTCACCACCGCGGCGGACAGGGCAATTTCCTAGCACAGATACGCAGTATTTT.

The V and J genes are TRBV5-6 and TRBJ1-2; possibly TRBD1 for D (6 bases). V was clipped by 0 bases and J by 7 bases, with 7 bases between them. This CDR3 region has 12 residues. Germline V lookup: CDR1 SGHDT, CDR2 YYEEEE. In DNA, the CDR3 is TGTGCCAGCAGCTTGGTACAGGGTGGCTACACCTTC. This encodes CASSLVQGGYTF. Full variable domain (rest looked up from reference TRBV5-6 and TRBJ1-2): DAGVTQSPTHLIKTRGQQVTLRCSPKSGHDTVSWYQQALGQGPQFIFQYYEEEERQRGNFPDRFSGHQFPNYSSELNVNALLLGDSALYLCASSLVQGGYTFGSGTRLTVV.

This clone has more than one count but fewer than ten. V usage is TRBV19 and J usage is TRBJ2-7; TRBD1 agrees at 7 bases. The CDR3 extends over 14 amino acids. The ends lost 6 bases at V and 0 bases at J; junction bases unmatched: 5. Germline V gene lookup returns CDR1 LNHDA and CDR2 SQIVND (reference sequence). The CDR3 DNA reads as TGTGCCAGTAGCCCCAGGGGGAGCTCCTACGAGCAGTACTTC. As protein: CASSPRGSSYEQYF.

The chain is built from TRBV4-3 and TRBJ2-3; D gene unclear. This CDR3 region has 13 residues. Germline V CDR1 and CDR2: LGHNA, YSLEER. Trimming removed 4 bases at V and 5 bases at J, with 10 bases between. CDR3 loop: CASSPYVGDTQYF. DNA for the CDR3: TGCGCCAGCAGCCCGTACGTGGGAGATACGCAGTATTTT.

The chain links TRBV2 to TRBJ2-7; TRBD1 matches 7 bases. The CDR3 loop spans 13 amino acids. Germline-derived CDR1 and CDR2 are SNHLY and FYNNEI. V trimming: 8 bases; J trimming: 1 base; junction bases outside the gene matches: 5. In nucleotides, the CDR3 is TGTGCCAGCCTGGGACAGCCATCCTACGAGCAGTACTTC. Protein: CASLGQPSYEQYF.

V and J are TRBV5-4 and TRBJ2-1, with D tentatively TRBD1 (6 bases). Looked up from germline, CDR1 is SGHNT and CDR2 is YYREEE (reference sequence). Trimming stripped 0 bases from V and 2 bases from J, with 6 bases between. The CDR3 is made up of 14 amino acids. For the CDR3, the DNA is TGTGCCAGCAGCTTGGGGGGGCCCTACAATGAGCAGTTCTTC. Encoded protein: CASSLGGPYNEQFF.

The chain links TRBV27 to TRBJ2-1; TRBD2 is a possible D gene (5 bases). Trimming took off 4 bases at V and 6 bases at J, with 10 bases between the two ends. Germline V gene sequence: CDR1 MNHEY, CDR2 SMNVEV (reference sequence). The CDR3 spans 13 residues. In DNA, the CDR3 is TGTGCCAGCAGTTATCTTGGAGGCAATGAGCAGTTCTTC. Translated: CASSYLGGNEQFF.

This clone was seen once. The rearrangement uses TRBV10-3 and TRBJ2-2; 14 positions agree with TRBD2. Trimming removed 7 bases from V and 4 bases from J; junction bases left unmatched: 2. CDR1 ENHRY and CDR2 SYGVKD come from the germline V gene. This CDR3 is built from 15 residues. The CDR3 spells CAIKGTSGGTGELFF. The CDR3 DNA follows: TGTGCCATCAAAGGGACTAGCGGGGGCACCGGGGAGCTGTTTTTT.

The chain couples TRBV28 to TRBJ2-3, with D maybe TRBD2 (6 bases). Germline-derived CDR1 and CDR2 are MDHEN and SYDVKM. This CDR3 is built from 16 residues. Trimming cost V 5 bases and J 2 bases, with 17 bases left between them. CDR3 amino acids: CASSGTGTPYTDTQYF. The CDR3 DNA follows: TGTGCCAGCAGTGGGACCGGGACTCCTTACACAGATACGCAGTATTTT.

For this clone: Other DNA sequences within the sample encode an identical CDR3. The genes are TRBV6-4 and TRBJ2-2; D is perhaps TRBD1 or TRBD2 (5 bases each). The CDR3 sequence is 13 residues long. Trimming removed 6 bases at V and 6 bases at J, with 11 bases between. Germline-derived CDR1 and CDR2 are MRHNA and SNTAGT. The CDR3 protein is CASSARDPGELFF. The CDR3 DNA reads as TGTGCCAGCAGCGCTAGGGACCCCGGGGAGCTGTTTTTT.

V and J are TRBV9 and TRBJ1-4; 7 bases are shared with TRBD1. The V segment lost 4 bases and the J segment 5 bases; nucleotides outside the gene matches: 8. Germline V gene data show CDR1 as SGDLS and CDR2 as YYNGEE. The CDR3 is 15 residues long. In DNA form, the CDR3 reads TGTGCCAGCAGCAGTTCCGGGACAGCAAATGAAAAACTGTTTTTT. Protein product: CASSSSGTANEKLFF.

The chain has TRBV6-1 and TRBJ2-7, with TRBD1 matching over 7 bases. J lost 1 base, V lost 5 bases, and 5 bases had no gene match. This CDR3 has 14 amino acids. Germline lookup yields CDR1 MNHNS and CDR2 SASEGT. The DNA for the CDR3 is TGTGCCAGCAGTATCCGGGACAGATCCTACGAGCAGTACTTC. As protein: CASSIRDRSYEQYF.

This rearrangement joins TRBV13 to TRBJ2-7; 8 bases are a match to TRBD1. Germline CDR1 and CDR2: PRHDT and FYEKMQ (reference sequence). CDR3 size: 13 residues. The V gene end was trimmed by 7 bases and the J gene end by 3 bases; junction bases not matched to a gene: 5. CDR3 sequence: CASTGGAGYEQYF. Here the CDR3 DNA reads TGTGCCAGCACAGGGGGCGCTGGCTACGAGCAGTACTTC. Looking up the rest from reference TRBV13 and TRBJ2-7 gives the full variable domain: AAGVIQSPRHLIKEKRETATLKCYPIPRHDTVYWYQQGPGQDPQFLISFYEKMQSDKGSIPDRFSAQQFSDYHSELNMSSLELGDSALYFCASTGGAGYEQYFGPGTRLTVT.

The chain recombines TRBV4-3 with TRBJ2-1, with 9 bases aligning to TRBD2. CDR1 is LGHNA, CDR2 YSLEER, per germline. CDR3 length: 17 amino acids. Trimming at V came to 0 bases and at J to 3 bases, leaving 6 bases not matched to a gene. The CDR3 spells CASSQDLGGRVYNEQFF. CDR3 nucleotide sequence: TGCGCCAGCAGCCAAGATCTTGGCGGGAGGGTCTACAATGAGCAGTTCTTC.

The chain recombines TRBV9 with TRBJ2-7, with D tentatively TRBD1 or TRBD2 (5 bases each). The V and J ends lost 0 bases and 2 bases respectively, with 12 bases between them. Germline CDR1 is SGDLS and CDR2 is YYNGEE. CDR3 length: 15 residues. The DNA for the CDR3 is TGTGCCAGCAGCGTAGGGTTTGGGACCACCTACGAGCAGTACTTC. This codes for CASSVGFGTTYEQYF. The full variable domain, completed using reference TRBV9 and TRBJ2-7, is DSGVTQTPKHLITATGQRVTLRCSPRSGDLSVYWYQQSLDQGLQFLIQYYNGEERAKGNILERFSAQQFPDLHSELNLSSLELGDSALYFCASSVGFGTTYEQYFGPGTRLTVT.

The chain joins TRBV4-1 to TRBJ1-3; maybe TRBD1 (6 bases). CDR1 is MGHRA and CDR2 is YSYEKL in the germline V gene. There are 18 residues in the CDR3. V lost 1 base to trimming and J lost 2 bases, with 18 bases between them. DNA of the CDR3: TGCGCCAGCAGCCAAGTAAAATATGACAGGATAGCTGGAAACACCATATATTTT. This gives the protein CASSQVKYDRIAGNTIYF.

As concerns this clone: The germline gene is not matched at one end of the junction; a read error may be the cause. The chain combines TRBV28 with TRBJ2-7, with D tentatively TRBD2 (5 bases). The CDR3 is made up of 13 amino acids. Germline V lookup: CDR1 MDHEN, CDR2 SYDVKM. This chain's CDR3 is CASSFQSLGGRDF. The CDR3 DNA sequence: TGTGCCAGCAGTTTCCAATCTCTCGGAGGAAGGGACTTC.

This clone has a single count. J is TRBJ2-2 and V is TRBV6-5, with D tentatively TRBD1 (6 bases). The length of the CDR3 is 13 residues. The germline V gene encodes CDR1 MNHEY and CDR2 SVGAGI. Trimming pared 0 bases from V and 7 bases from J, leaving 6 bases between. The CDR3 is CASSYSRGGELFF. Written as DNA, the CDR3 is TGTGCCAGCAGTTACTCCAGGGGCGGGGAGCTGTTTTTT.